These T cell receptor beta chains were read from a single sample in a study of cytomegalovirus exposure and HLA in healthy donors. Using immunoSEQ multiplex PCR, the repertoire was profiled, and TCRdb retains in-frame clones only, with some absent. The sample consists of approximately 120,000 clones, over 75% of them appearing once. The sample consisted of PBMCs. The receptor set was obtained from a woman in her thirties or forties in good health and CMV-seropositive. Both conserved end residues are part of each CDR3. The D gene is left open where the match is weak. Size tells how often a clone was seen (once, few, many) or the class of an expanded clone, and some rows leave it out.

TRBD1	15	TRBV27	TRBJ2-7	few	TGTGCCAGCAGTTTAGAGGAGACAGGGCTCCACGAGCAGTACTTC	CASSLEETGLHEQYF
-	12	TRBV29-1	TRBJ2-7	-	TGCAGCGTTGTCCGCGGGGCCTACGAGCAGTACTTC	CSVVRGAYEQYF
TRBD1	15	TRBV7-2	TRBJ1-5	-	TGTGCCAGCAGCCTCCAGGGGGATAGCAATCAGCCCCAGCATTTT	CASSLQGDSNQPQHF
-	17	TRBV11-2	TRBJ1-1	-	TGTGCCAGCAGCCTAACTCGGATGAGGTCGCGGAACACTGAAGCTTTCTTT	CASSLTRMRSRNTEAFF
TRBD1	16	TRBV29-1	TRBJ1-2	-	TGCAGCGCCCTAGACCCGATCGTTCAGGGGGCGTCTGGCTACACCTTC	CSALDPIVQGASGYTF
-	15	TRBV5-1	TRBJ2-5	-	TGCGCCAGCAGCCTCGGACCTAACAACTTGGAGGGCCAGTACTTC	CASSLGPNNLEGQYF
TRBD2	16	TRBV7-9	TRBJ2-3	few	TGTGCCAGCAGCTCCCGACTAGCGGGAGCAGAGGATACGCAGTATTTT	CASSSRLAGAEDTQYF
TRBD1	13	TRBV27	TRBJ2-7	-	TGTGCCAGCACCAGACAGGGATACTACGAGCAGTACTTC	CASTRQGYYEQYF
-	14	TRBV29-1	TRBJ2-7	-	TGCAGCGCTGGGGAGGGGCAGGGGACCTACGAGCAGTACTTC	CSAGEGQGTYEQYF
-	13	TRBV6-5	TRBJ2-1	-	TGTGCCAGCAGTCCTCGGGGTCACAATGAGCAGTTCTTC	CASSPRGHNEQFF
TRBD1	15	TRBV9	TRBJ2-7	-	TGTGCCAGCAGCGCTGCCGGGACAGGGGGCTACGAGCAGTACTTC	CASSAAGTGGYEQYF
TRBD2	17	TRBV6-1	TRBJ2-5	few	TGTGCCAGCAGTGAAACCACTAGCGGGAGGGCCGGAGAGACCCAGTACTTC	CASSETTSGRAGETQYF
-	13	TRBV7-2	TRBJ1-2	-	TGTGCCAGCAGCAAGGGGCTCCAGCGCGGCTACACCTTC	CASSKGLQRGYTF
TRBD2	15	TRBV18	TRBJ2-2	-	TGTGCCAGCTCACCCCGGGAGGGACACACCGGGGAGCTGTTTTTT	CASSPREGHTGELFF
TRBD1	14	TRBV28	TRBJ2-3	-	TGTGCCAGCAGTTTGCTGGGACAGCCAGATACGCAGTATTTT	CASSLLGQPDTQYF
TRBD1	13	TRBV7-2	TRBJ1-5	-	TGTGCCAGCAGTTCCGACAGGGTAAGGCCCCAGCATTTT	CASSSDRVRPQHF
-	17	TRBV27	TRBJ2-1	once	TGTGCCAGCAGTTTATCCTCAGCGGGCCTCGCCTACAATGAGCAGTTCTTC	CASSLSSAGLAYNEQFF
-	15	TRBV19	TRBJ1-1	-	TGTGCCAGTACCCCGCGGCGGAATCACCCCACTGAAGCTTTCTTT	CASTPRRNHPTEAFF
TRBD1	16	TRBV7-9	TRBJ2-5	-	TGTGCCAGCAGCATGCTGACAGGGGAGGTGGCAAAGACCCAGTACTTC	CASSMLTGEVAKTQYF
TRBD2	15	TRBV6-6	TRBJ2-1	-	TGTGCCAGCAGTTTGACTAGCGGAGGGGGCAATGAGCAGTTCTTC	CASSLTSGGGNEQFF
TRBD1	14	TRBV10-3	TRBJ1-5	-	TGTGCCATCAGCAACAGGGGGGATAGTCAGCCCCAGCATTTT	CAISNRGDSQPQHF
-	13	TRBV4-1	TRBJ1-3	-	TGCGCCAGCAGGGCAGACTCTGGAAACACCATATATTTT	CASRADSGNTIYF
-	15	TRBV7-9	TRBJ2-7	-	TGTGCCAGCAGCTTAGCCCCGGACACCTCCTACGAGCAGTACTTC	CASSLAPDTSYEQYF
TRBD1	15	TRBV10-3	TRBJ2-5	-	TGTGCCATCAGTGATAGGGACAGGGGGCGAGAGACCCAGTACTTC	CAISDRDRGRETQYF
TRBD2	17	TRBV7-2	TRBJ2-7	-	TGTGCCAGCAGCTTAGTAGTTGGGGCTAGCGGGAGAAACGAGCAGTACTTC	CASSLVVGASGRNEQYF
-	13	TRBV5-1	TRBJ2-1	-	TGCGCCAGCAGCCCCCCCGTCCAGGGTGAGCAGTTCTTC	CASSPPVQGEQFF
TRBD1	18	TRBV5-6	TRBJ1-5	-	TGTGCCAGCAGCTTCAGACCTTTGGACAGGGACAGCAATCAGCCCCAGCATTTT	CASSFRPLDRDSNQPQHF
-	13	TRBV6-5	TRBJ2-5	-	TGTGCCAGCAGTTACGACAGGTTAGAGACCCAGTACTTC	CASSYDRLETQYF
TRBD1	13	TRBV19	TRBJ1-2	-	TGTGCCAGTAGCGGACAGGGTAACTATGGCTACACCTTC	CASSGQGNYGYTF
TRBD2	16	TRBV6-5	TRBJ2-7	-	TGTGCCAGCAGTTCCCGACTAGCGGGAGAGACCTACGAGCAGTACTTC	CASSSRLAGETYEQYF
TRBD1	14	TRBV6-6	TRBJ1-1	-	TGTGCCAGCAGTCAGGGGGCTTCAAACACTGAAGCTTTCTTT	CASSQGASNTEAFF
-	14	TRBV4-2	TRBJ2-7	-	TGTGCCAGCAGCCAAGATGCAGGGACCTACGAGCAGTACTTC	CASSQDAGTYEQYF
-	14	TRBV28	TRBJ2-7	-	TGTGCCAGCAGTTTAGGTGGGAGCCTGTACGAGCAGTACTTC	CASSLGGSLYEQYF
-	15	TRBV4-2	TRBJ2-7	-	TGTGCCAGCAGCCAAGCTGACAGATCAAACTACGAGCAGTACTTC	CASSQADRSNYEQYF
-	13	TRBV2	TRBJ1-1	-	TGTGCCAGCAGTGAAACTGGGCCCACTGAAGCTTTCTTT	CASSETGPTEAFF
-	15	TRBV28	TRBJ2-1	-	TGTGCCAGCAGTTTACGACTTGGCTCCTACAATGAGCAGTTCTTC	CASSLRLGSYNEQFF
TRBD1	15	TRBV19	TRBJ2-7	-	TGCGCCAGTAGTATATACCCAGGGGGCATCTACGAGCAGTACTTC	CASSIYPGGIYEQYF
-	15	TRBV18	TRBJ1-1	-	TGTGCCAGCTCACCACCAGGACAGACGAACACTGAAGCTTTCTTT	CASSPPGQTNTEAFF